The entry below describes one T cell receptor beta chain. In the original analysis: Cell counts per sample came from amplifying reference gene primers. Method: immunoSEQ multiplex PCR; TCRdb's copy keeps in-frame clones and lacks some. V and J calls plus clone size are reproduced from that table; the DNA served to infer D and trimming. This sample has some 260,000 clones, with roughly 80% found just once. This sample was included in a study of blood T cell repertoires in COVID-19. Trimming pared 3 bases from V and 4 bases from J, leaving 10 bases between. The germline V gene has CDR1 KGHSH and CDR2 LQKENI. The CDR3 runs to 14 residues.

Sequenced input: peripheral blood. The chain combines TRBV18 with TRBJ2-1; D remains unclear. The clonotype comes from a woman of 80 years or more with active or convalescent COVID-19. CDR3 coding DNA: TGTGCCAGCTCACCCGGTGCCGATTACAATGAGCAGTTCTTC. Translation: CASSPGADYNEQFF.